This T cell receptor beta chain came from a study of blood T cell repertoires in COVID-19. The CDR3 spans 14 residues. With 6 bases clipped from V and 8 bases from J, the junction kept 7 bases outside the gene matches. CDR1 and CDR2 (germline): MNHEY, SVGAGI. Clones were sequenced by immunoSEQ multiplex PCR, and TCRdb holds only the in-frame ones, with some missing. The profile shows about 150,000 clones, around 80% of them singletons. The rearrangement links TRBV6-5 to TRBJ1-4; 9 positions match TRBD1. The TCR originated in a man aged 60 to 75 who had recovered from COVID-19. Specimen: peripheral blood. The CDR3: CASRRTGDGEKLFF. In nucleotides, the CDR3 is TGTGCCAGCAGACGGACAGGGGACGGCGAAAAACTGTTTTTT.